This is a list of T cell receptor beta chains from one sample in a study of regulatory T cells in long-lasting Graves disease. TCRdb re-called the multiplex PCR reads with MiXCR, one entry per CDR3 protein. The sample includes about 530,000 distinct CDR3 sequences, about 16% of them seen just once. Separately, the same data were catalogued under a study of T cells in Graves' hyperthyroidism and ophthalmopathy.

This specimen consisted of peripheral blood mononuclear cells (PBMCs), obtained at new diagnosis, from a patient treated with antithyroid drugs. The receptors here all came from a woman aged 35-60 years with Graves disease. Both conserved end residues are part of each CDR3. D genes are given only for firm matches. Size is omitted from some rows. Given values are once, few, many or a class for expanded clones.

>many|NA|TRBV18|TRBJ2-7
TGTGCCAGCTCACATAGGGTGGACGAGCAGTACTTC
CASSHRVDEQYF
>many|NA|TRBV20-1|TRBJ1-1
TGCAGTGCTAGACCGGGACGAGGAGCTTTCTTT
CSARPGRGAFF
>few|TRBD1|TRBV30|TRBJ1-4
TGTGCCTGGGACAGGGATAATGAAAAACTGTTTTTT
CAWDRDNEKLFF
>many|NA|TRBV10-3|TRBJ2-2
TGTGCCATCAGTGGTGTAGTACCAAACACCGGGGAGCTGTTTTTT
CAISGVVPNTGELFF
>NA|TRBD1|TRBV4-1|TRBJ1-1
TGCGCCAGCAGCCACCCCGCGACAGGGATCACTGAAGCTTTCTTT
CASSHPATGITEAFF
>NA|TRBD1|TRBV18|TRBJ2-7
TGTGCCAGCTCAGCCCAGGGGGATGGAGGCGAGCAGTACTTC
CASSAQGDGGEQYF
>many|TRBD1|TRBV18|TRBJ2-7
TGTGCCAGCTCACATGGACAGGACTACGAGCAGTACTTC
CASSHGQDYEQYF
>NA|NA|TRBV19|TRBJ1-4
TGTGCCAGCGCCATGCAGGGACGCGAAAAACTGTTTTTT
CASAMQGREKLFF
>few|NA|TRBV19|TRBJ1-4
TGTGCCAGTAGTATCGGCAGGGCTGAAAAACTGTTTTTT
CASSIGRAEKLFF
>many|NA|TRBV12-3/TRBV12-4|TRBJ2-1
TGTGCCAGCAGTTTACAAGCGGGCGGAGCCAGGGAGCAGTTCTTC
CASSLQAGGAREQFF
>few|TRBD2|TRBV5-8|TRBJ2-3
TGTGCCAGCAGCTTGGAGGGAGGGGAGGCAGATACGCAGTATTTT
CASSLEGGEADTQYF
>few|NA|TRBV10-3|TRBJ1-6
TGTGCCATCAAAAAGACAGGACAGAATTCACCCCTCCACTTT
CAIKKTGQNSPLHF
>NA|NA|TRBV28|TRBJ2-5
TGTGCCAGCAGTTTATTATCAGGGGCGGGAGAGACCCAGTACTTC
CASSLLSGAGETQYF
>NA|TRBD1|TRBV7-3|TRBJ1-2
TGTGCCAGCAGCAAATACAGGGGGCTTAACTATGGCTACACCTTC
CASSKYRGLNYGYTF
>NA|TRBD1|TRBV20-1|TRBJ1-2
TGCAGTGCTGGGACAGGGGGACCCTCGGGGGGCTACACCTTC
CSAGTGGPSGGYTF
>few|NA|TRBV29-1|TRBJ1-1
TGCAGCTATACCTCGAACACTGAAGCTTTCTTT
CSYTSNTEAFF
>few|NA|TRBV19|TRBJ1-2
TGTGCCAGTACCCAACTCTATGGCTACACCTTC
CASTQLYGYTF
>NA|NA|TRBV6-1|TRBJ2-3
TGTGCCAGCAGTGTCGACTTATACACAGATACGCAGTATTTT
CASSVDLYTDTQYF
>NA|NA|TRBV2|TRBJ2-6
TGCGCCAGCAGTCCTTACCCGGGGGCGGTCTCTGGGGCCAACGTCCTGACTTTC
CASSPYPGAVSGANVLTF
>few|NA|TRBV9|TRBJ1-4
TGTGCCAGCAGCGTAGACCAGGGGTTGAATGAAAAACTGTTTTTT
CASSVDQGLNEKLFF
>many|NA|TRBV3-1|TRBJ2-3
TGTGCCAGCAGCCAAGATGGCCACTTCACAGATACGCAGTATTTT
CASSQDGHFTDTQYF
>few|NA|TRBV30|TRBJ2-3
TGTGCCTGGACGAGGGACACAGATACGCAGTATTTT
CAWTRDTDTQYF
>few|NA|TRBV7-9|TRBJ1-1
TGTGCCAGCAGCTCTCATTTCTTT
CASSSHFF
>NA|NA|TRBV27|TRBJ1-4
TGTGCCAGCAGTTTACATCTTGCAACTAATGAAAAACTGTTTTTT
CASSLHLATNEKLFF
>NA|NA|TRBV4-1|TRBJ1-4
TGCGCCAGCAGCCAAGATCAAGGGCCAGGAGGAGAAAAACTGTTTTTT
CASSQDQGPGGEKLFF
>NA|TRBD2|TRBV20-1|TRBJ2-3
TGCAGTGCTGGCTATGCTAGCGGGGGTCCGGATACGCAGTATTTT
CSAGYASGGPDTQYF
>few|NA|TRBV6-1|TRBJ1-4
TGTGCCAGCAGTGAAGAAAACAGGAGGGCTCATGAAAAACTGTTTTTT
CASSEENRRAHEKLFF
>few|NA|TRBV11-2|TRBJ1-1
TGTGCCAGCAGCCCGCCCACGGGGGGGTTTATAGCTTTCTTT
CASSPPTGGFIAFF
>many|NA|TRBV12-3/TRBV12-4|TRBJ1-3
TGTGCCAGCAGTTTAGAGGGGGTCCCTGGAAACACCATATATTTT
CASSLEGVPGNTIYF
>few|NA|TRBV3-1|TRBJ2-1
TGTGCCAGCAGCCCCGGTGCCGACTCCAATGAGCAGTTCTTC
CASSPGADSNEQFF
>few|NA|TRBV29-1|TRBJ1-1
TGCAGCGTTGTAGGGGTCACTGAAGCTTTCTTT
CSVVGVTEAFF
>many|TRBD1|TRBV10-2|TRBJ1-1
TGCGCCAGCAGTGAGTTAACAGGGGACACTGAAGCTTTCTTT
CASSELTGDTEAFF
>once|TRBD2|TRBV3-1|TRBJ2-7
TGTGCCAGCACCAGGTCGGTAGCGGGGGGGTACTACGAGCAGTACTTC
CASTRSVAGGYYEQYF
>many|NA|TRBV6-1|TRBJ1-1
TGTGCCAGCAGTGAAGTAGGGGAGAACACTGAAGCTTTCTTT
CASSEVGENTEAFF
>many|NA|TRBV28|TRBJ1-1
TGTGCCAGCAACTTATGGTCAGGGGCGCGGACTGAAGCTTTCTTT
CASNLWSGARTEAFF
>few|NA|TRBV12-3/TRBV12-4|TRBJ2-7
TGTGCCAGCAGTTTAGAGGCCCAACCTTCCTACGAGCAGTACTTC
CASSLEAQPSYEQYF
>many|NA|TRBV9|TRBJ1-5
TGTGCCAGCAGCGTAGAGGGCAGGGATGATCAGCCCCAGCATTTT
CASSVEGRDDQPQHF
>NA|NA|TRBV27|TRBJ2-7
TGTGCCAGCAGTTTAGGTTATTCGGGGGACCACGAGCAGTACTTC
CASSLGYSGDHEQYF
>NA|NA|TRBV11-2|TRBJ2-7
TGTGCCAGCAGCTCCGGACGGGACTACGAGCAGTACTTC
CASSSGRDYEQYF
>NA|NA|TRBV2|TRBJ1-3
TGTGCCAGCACGGGTGAGGGCATTGGAAACACCATATATTTT
CASTGEGIGNTIYF
>few|TRBD2|TRBV6-2/TRBV6-3|TRBJ2-3
TGTGCCAGCAGTTACTCGCAACTAGCGGGCACAGATACGCAGTATTTT
CASSYSQLAGTDTQYF
>many|TRBD1|TRBV27|TRBJ2-7
TGTGCCAGCAGTTTAACCGGGACAGGGATCTACGAGCAGTACTTC
CASSLTGTGIYEQYF
>NA|NA|TRBV12-3/TRBV12-4|TRBJ1-1
TGTGCCAGCGTCCCTGCCCTGGGTTTATCGAACACTGAAGCTTTCTTT
CASVPALGLSNTEAFF
>many|NA|TRBV7-3|TRBJ2-1
TGTGCCAGCAGCTTAGGTTGGCAGGGGCACCAGTTCTTC
CASSLGWQGHQFF
>many|TRBD1|TRBV27|TRBJ1-2
TGTGCCAGCAGGACCCGGGACAGGGGATTTGGCTACACCTTC
CASRTRDRGFGYTF